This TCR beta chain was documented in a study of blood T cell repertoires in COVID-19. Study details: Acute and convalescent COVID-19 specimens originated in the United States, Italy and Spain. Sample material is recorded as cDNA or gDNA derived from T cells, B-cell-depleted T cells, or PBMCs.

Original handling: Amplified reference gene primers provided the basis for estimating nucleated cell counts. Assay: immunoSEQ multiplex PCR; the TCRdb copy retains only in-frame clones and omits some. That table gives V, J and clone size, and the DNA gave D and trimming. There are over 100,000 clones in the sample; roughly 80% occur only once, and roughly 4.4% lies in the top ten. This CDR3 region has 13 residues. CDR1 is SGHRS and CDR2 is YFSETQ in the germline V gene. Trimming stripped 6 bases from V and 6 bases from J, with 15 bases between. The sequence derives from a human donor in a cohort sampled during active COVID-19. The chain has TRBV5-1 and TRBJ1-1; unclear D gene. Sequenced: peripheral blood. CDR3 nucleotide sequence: TGCGCCAGCACTACTGACGGGGTCTCTGAAGCTTTCTTT. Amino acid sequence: CASTTDGVSEAFF. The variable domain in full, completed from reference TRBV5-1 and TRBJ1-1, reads KAGVTQTPRYLIKTRGQQVTLSCSPISGHRSVSWYQQTPGQGLQFLFEYFSETQRNKGNFPGRFSGRQFSNSRSEMNVSTLELGDSALYLCASTTDGVSEAFFGQGTRLTVV.